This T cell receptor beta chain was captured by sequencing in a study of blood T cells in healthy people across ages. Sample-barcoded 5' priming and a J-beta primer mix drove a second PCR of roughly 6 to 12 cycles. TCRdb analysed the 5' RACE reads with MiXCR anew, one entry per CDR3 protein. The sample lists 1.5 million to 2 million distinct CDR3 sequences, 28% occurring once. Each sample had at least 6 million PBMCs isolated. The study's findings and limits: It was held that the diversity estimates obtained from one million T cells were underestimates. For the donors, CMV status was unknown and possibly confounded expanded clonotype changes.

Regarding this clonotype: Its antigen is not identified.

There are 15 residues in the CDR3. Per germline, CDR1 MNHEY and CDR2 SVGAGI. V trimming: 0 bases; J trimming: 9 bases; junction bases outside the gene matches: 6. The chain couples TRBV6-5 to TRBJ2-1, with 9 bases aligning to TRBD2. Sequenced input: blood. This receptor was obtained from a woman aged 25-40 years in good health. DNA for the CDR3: TGTGCCAGCAGTTACTCGATGGTAGCGGGAGTTGAGCAGTTCTTC. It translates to CASSYSMVAGVEQFF.